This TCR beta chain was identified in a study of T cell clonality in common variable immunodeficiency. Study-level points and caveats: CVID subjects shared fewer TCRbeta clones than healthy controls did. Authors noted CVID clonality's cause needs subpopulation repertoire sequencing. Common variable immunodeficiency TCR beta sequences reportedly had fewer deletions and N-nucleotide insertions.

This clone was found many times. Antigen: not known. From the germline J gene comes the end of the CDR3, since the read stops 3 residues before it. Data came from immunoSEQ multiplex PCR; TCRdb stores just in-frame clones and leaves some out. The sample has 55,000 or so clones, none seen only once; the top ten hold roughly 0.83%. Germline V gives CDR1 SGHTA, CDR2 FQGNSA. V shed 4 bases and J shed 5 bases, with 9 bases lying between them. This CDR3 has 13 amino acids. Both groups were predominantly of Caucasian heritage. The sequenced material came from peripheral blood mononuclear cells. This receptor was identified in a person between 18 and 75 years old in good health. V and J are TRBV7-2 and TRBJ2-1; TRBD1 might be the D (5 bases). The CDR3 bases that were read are TGTGCCAGCAGCTCAGGGCCAAACAATGAG. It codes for CASSSGPNNE. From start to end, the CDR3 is CASSSGPNNEQFF.